This entry features one T cell receptor (beta chain) sequence. V was cut by 0 bases and J by 4 bases, with 13 bases left in between. Germline CDR1 reads MNHEY; CDR2 reads SVGAGI. The CDR3 runs 15 residues. The assay was immunoSEQ multiplex PCR, and TCRdb's table has in-frame clones only and misses some. The sample contains 300,000 to 400,000 clones, roughly 87% of which appear only once. The data belong to a study of blood T cell repertoires in COVID-19. The sequence came from a man in his fifties or sixties with active or convalescent COVID-19. J is TRBJ2-7 and V is TRBV6-5, with D perhaps TRBD1 (6 bases). The sample consisted of peripheral blood. CDR3 amino acids: CASSYSEKQGYEQYF. CDR3 nucleotides: TGTGCCAGCAGTTACTCCGAGAAACAGGGTTACGAGCAGTACTTC.